These T cell receptor beta chains were read from a single sample in a study of molecular identifiers for immune sequencing clone quantification. MiXCR, run by TCRdb on the PCR reads, gives a single entry per CDR3 protein. The profile shows about 640,000 distinct CDR3 sequences, 15% to 20% of them singletons. The sequenced sample was naive CD8+ T cells from blood, with Jurkat cell RNA spiked in. All receptors come from a human donor in good health. Some libraries in this study had Jurkat cell RNA spiked in. Both conserved end residues are part of each CDR3. D genes are given only for firm matches. Size is omitted from some rows. Given values are once, few, many or a class for expanded clones.

clone size	V gene	J gene	D gene	CDR3 DNA	CDR3 protein
NA	TRBV20-1	TRBJ2-1	NA	TGCAGTGCTAGAAGGCCTGGGACCGCTCGCTCCTACAATGAGCAGTTCTTC	CSARRPGTARSYNEQFF
many	TRBV28	TRBJ2-4	NA	TGTGCCAGCAGTTCACGACGGGAAAACATTCAGTACTTC	CASSSRRENIQYF
NA	TRBV2	TRBJ1-6	TRBD1	TGTGCCAGCTACCCAGGGACAGGGGCTTCACCCCTCCACTTT	CASYPGTGASPLHF
many	TRBV6-2/TRBV6-3	TRBJ1-1	NA	TGTGCCAGCAGTTACGGGGGTCTGGACACTGAAGCTTTCTTT	CASSYGGLDTEAFF
few	TRBV7-6	TRBJ2-7	TRBD2	TGTGCCAGCAGCCTCAGGACTAGCGGGGGGATCTACGAGCAGTACTTC	CASSLRTSGGIYEQYF
many	TRBV27	TRBJ2-7	NA	TGTGCCAGCAGTCGTGACCCCGGAATAAGCGAGCAGTACTTC	CASSRDPGISEQYF
many	TRBV6-2/TRBV6-3	TRBJ2-7	NA	TGTGCCAGTAACCCGACAGAATACTACGAGCAGTACTTC	CASNPTEYYEQYF
many	TRBV18	TRBJ2-7	TRBD2	TGTGCCAGCTCCTCGGGACTAAGCGGGTACGAGCAGTACTTC	CASSSGLSGYEQYF
many	TRBV7-9	TRBJ2-2	NA	TGTGCCAGCAGCTTCCACTCTACCTATATTACCGGGGAGCTGTTTTTT	CASSFHSTYITGELFF
many	TRBV19	TRBJ2-1	NA	TGTGCCAGTAGTATAGCCGCTAGCTCCTACAATGAGCAGTTCTTC	CASSIAASSYNEQFF
few	TRBV13	TRBJ2-5	TRBD1	TGTGCCAGCAGCCTGTTATCCGGGACAGGGGAGGAAGAGACCCAGTACTTC	CASSLLSGTGEEETQYF
many	TRBV19	TRBJ1-5	NA	TGTGCCAGTAGTCTTGGGGCTATTGGGCCCCAGCATTTT	CASSLGAIGPQHF
few	TRBV7-9	TRBJ1-2	TRBD1	TGTGCCAGCAGCTCGCCAACCCCCGGGACAGAGGACTATGGCTACACCTTC	CASSSPTPGTEDYGYTF
few	TRBV20-1	TRBJ1-5	TRBD1	TGCAGTGCTAGTTCGGGACAGGGCGATGATAGCAATCAGCCCCAGCATTTT	CSASSGQGDDSNQPQHF
NA	TRBV5-6	TRBJ1-2	TRBD1	TGTGCCAGCAGCTTGCAGGGGGCCACTGGCTACACCTTC	CASSLQGATGYTF
many	TRBV5-1	TRBJ2-5	TRBD1	TGCGCCAGCAGCGTTCCGGGACAGGGATTGGAGGAGACCCAGTACTTC	CASSVPGQGLEETQYF
few	TRBV11-2	TRBJ2-3	NA	TGTGCCAGCAGCCCAGATAGCTGGGGGCAGGCAGATACGCAGTATTTT	CASSPDSWGQADTQYF
many	TRBV20-1	TRBJ2-3	TRBD1	TGCAGTGCTAGACCCGGGACAGTAAACGCAGATACGCAGTATTTT	CSARPGTVNADTQYF
NA	TRBV7-3	TRBJ2-5	TRBD1	TGTGCCAGCAGCACCGGGACAGGGTGGGGAGAGACCCAGTACTTC	CASSTGTGWGETQYF
many	TRBV25-1	TRBJ2-7	NA	TGTGCCAGCAGTGCCGTAGGGTTTCCCGAGCAGTACTTC	CASSAVGFPEQYF
many	TRBV10-3	TRBJ2-7	NA	TGTGCCATCAGTGGCTCGGTGGAGCAGTACTTC	CAISGSVEQYF
many	TRBV12-3/TRBV12-4	TRBJ1-2	NA	TGTGCCAGCAGTGACGGGACCGCGAGAGGCTACACCTTC	CASSDGTARGYTF
many	TRBV28	TRBJ1-5	NA	TGTGCCAGCAGTTTATCGAGGGGGAGCAATCAGCCCCAGCATTTT	CASSLSRGSNQPQHF
many	TRBV2	TRBJ2-3	NA	TGTGCCAGCAGTGAATACGACCTCAGCACAGATACGCAGTATTTT	CASSEYDLSTDTQYF
many	TRBV7-9	TRBJ1-4	NA	TGTGCCAGCAGCTCGCCGGGCCCTAACGGTGAAAAACTGTTTTTT	CASSSPGPNGEKLFF
NA	TRBV10-3	TRBJ1-6	NA	TGTGCCTCCGCGGGACCTAATAATTCACCCCTCCACTTT	CASAGPNNSPLHF
NA	TRBV30	TRBJ1-1	TRBD1	TGTGCCTGGAGTGCCCCTGGATGGGACAGGGGTTTTGTGGAGACTGAAGCTTTCTTT	CAWSAPGWDRGFVETEAFF
few	TRBV28	TRBJ2-5	TRBD2	TGTGCCAGCAGTTTGGGGCCCGGGACTAGCGGGAGTGAGACCCAGTACTTC	CASSLGPGTSGSETQYF
many	TRBV4-3	TRBJ1-6	NA	TGCGCCAGCAGTAAAGTCGGTAACTCACCCCTCCACTTT	CASSKVGNSPLHF
many	TRBV20-1	TRBJ2-1	TRBD2	TGCAGTGCTAGTTTGCTAGCGGGAGGGGACAATGAGCAGTTCTTC	CSASLLAGGDNEQFF
many	TRBV9	TRBJ2-5	NA	TGTGCCAGCAGCCCCCGGCTAGGGACTCAGGGTGAGACCCAGTACTTC	CASSPRLGTQGETQYF
many	TRBV28	TRBJ2-7	TRBD1	TGTGCCAGCAGTTTATGGGGACAGACCTACGAGCAGTACTTC	CASSLWGQTYEQYF
NA	TRBV30	TRBJ2-2	TRBD1	TGTGCCTGGACTCAGGGGGCGCTGAACACCGGGGAGCTGTTTTTT	CAWTQGALNTGELFF
many	TRBV4-3	TRBJ2-3	TRBD2	TGCGCCAGCAGCAAACGGAGCCTAGCGGCAGATACGCAGTATTTT	CASSKRSLAADTQYF
many	TRBV6-1	TRBJ1-2	NA	TGTGCCAGCAGTGAAGTTGTCGTTTCTAACTATGGCTACACCTTC	CASSEVVVSNYGYTF
few	TRBV12-3/TRBV12-4	TRBJ2-7	NA	TGTGCCAGCAGTTTCGCCGCCGAGCAGTACTTC	CASSFAAEQYF
many	TRBV7-9	TRBJ1-6	NA	TGTGCCAGCAGTCTCTCCCGGCCCCCGGGTTCACCCCTCCACTTT	CASSLSRPPGSPLHF
few	TRBV28	TRBJ1-1	NA	TGTGCCAGCAGTTTCTGGGGAATAAGGGGGGGAGGAACTGAAGCTTTCTTT	CASSFWGIRGGGTEAFF
NA	TRBV4-1	TRBJ2-7	NA	TGCGCCAGCAGCCAACATGATAGCTACGAGCAGTACTTC	CASSQHDSYEQYF
NA	TRBV9	TRBJ2-1	TRBD2	TGTGCCAGCAGCGTCCACCTAGCGGGAGGGCCGGGGAATGAGCAGTTCTTC	CASSVHLAGGPGNEQFF
many	TRBV27	TRBJ1-1	NA	TGTGCCAGCAGTAAAACGGTTTACACTGAAGCTTTCTTT	CASSKTVYTEAFF
few	TRBV9	TRBJ1-1	NA	TGTGCCAGCAGCGTGCCGGCGAACTTGAACACTGAAGCTTTCTTT	CASSVPANLNTEAFF
NA	TRBV6-6	TRBJ2-7	NA	TGTGCCAGCAGTGGCTCCGGGACGGACTACTACGAGCAGTACTTC	CASSGSGTDYYEQYF
NA	TRBV7-6	TRBJ2-7	NA	TGTGCCAGCGGCCAGACTACGGGTCCCTACGAGCAGTACTTC	CASGQTTGPYEQYF
many	TRBV5-1	TRBJ2-7	NA	TGCGCCAGCAGCTTTGGTCCTCGGGGAACTGTATACGAGCAGTACTTC	CASSFGPRGTVYEQYF
NA	TRBV5-1	TRBJ1-1	NA	TGCGCCAGCAGCGTGCCGAACATTGAAGCTTTCTTT	CASSVPNIEAFF
NA	TRBV30	TRBJ2-3	TRBD1	TGTGCCTGGAGTCTCGGGACAGGGGGCACAGATACGCAGTATTTT	CAWSLGTGGTDTQYF
many	TRBV15	TRBJ2-3	NA	TGTGCCACCAGCAGAGATCGGGCAGATAGCACAGATACGCAGTATTTT	CATSRDRADSTDTQYF
many	TRBV29-1	TRBJ2-1	TRBD2	TGCAGCGTTCCGGGACTAGCAGTATACAATGAGCAGTTCTTC	CSVPGLAVYNEQFF
few	TRBV20-1	TRBJ1-2	NA	TGCAGTGCTAGAGATTTAAGGCAGCCCTACTATGGCTACACCTTC	CSARDLRQPYYGYTF
many	TRBV7-8	TRBJ2-5	NA	TGTGCCAGCAGCTTAGAGTCACCGAGGGAGACCCAGTACTTC	CASSLESPRETQYF
many	TRBV29-1	TRBJ2-2	NA	TGCAGCGTTTCGGGACACAAGAACACCGGGGAGCTGTTTTTT	CSVSGHKNTGELFF
many	TRBV27	TRBJ2-7	NA	TGTGCCAGCAGCTCAGGACAGAGGGTCTACGAGCAGTACTTC	CASSSGQRVYEQYF
many	TRBV5-1	TRBJ2-1	NA	TGCGCCAGCAGCTTGGTAGGGTCCCATGAGCAGTTCTTC	CASSLVGSHEQFF
many	TRBV27	TRBJ1-2	NA	TGTGCCAGCAGTTTCTCCCCCGACAGCAACTATGGCTACACCTTC	CASSFSPDSNYGYTF